This TCR beta chain was captured in a study of blood T cell repertoires in COVID-19. The method was immunoSEQ multiplex PCR; TCRdb's version includes in-frame clones alone and lacks a portion of them. The sample holds tens of thousands of clones, 83% seen once. The CDR3 is 16 amino acids. Germline V lookup: CDR1 KGHDR, CDR2 SFDVKD. The ends lost 2 bases at V and 3 bases at J; junction bases unmatched: 5. The chain employs TRBV24-1 and TRBJ2-1, with 8 bases fitting TRBD1. This clonotype originated in a man between 65 and 85 years old with active COVID-19. The specimen was peripheral blood. For the CDR3, the DNA is TGTGCCACCAGTGATTATGGGACAGGAAGCTACAATGAGCAGTTCTTC. Translating it yields CATSDYGTGSYNEQFF.